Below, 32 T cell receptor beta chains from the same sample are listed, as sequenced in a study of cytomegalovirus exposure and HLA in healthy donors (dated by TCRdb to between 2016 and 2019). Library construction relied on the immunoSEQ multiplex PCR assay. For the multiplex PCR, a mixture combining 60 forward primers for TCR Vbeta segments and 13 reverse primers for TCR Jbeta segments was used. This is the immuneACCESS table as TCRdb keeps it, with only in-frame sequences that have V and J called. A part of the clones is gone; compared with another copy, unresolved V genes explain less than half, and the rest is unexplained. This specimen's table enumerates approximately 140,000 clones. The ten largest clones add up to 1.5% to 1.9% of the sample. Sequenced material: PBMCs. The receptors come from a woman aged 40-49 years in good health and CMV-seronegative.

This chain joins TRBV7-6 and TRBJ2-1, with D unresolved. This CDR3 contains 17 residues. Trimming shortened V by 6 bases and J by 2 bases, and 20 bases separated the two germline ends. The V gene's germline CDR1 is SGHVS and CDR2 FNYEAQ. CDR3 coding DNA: TGTGCCAGCAGTTCCCAGGCGTCTTCGTCCGCCTACAATGAGCAGTTCTTC. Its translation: CASSSQASSSAYNEQFF.

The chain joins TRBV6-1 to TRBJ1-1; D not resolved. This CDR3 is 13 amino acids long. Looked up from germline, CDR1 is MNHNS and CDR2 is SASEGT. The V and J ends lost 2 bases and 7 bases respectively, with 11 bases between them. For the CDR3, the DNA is TGTGCCAGCAGTGAACTGAGGGCTGTTGAAGCTTTCTTT. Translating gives CASSELRAVEAFF.

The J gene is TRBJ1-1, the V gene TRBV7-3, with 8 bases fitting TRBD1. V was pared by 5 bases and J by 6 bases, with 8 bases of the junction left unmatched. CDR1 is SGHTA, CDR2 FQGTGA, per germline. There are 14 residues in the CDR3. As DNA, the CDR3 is TGTGCCAGCAGCGCGACAGGGGCCGGCGCTGAAGCTTTCTTT. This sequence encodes CASSATGAGAEAFF.

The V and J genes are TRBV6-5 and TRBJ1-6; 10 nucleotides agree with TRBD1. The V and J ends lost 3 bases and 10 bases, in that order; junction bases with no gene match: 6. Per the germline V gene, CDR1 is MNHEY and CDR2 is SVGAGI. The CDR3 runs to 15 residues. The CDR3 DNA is TGTGCCAGCAGTTATTCCGGGACAGGGGAATCACCCCTCCACTTT. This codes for CASSYSGTGESPLHF.

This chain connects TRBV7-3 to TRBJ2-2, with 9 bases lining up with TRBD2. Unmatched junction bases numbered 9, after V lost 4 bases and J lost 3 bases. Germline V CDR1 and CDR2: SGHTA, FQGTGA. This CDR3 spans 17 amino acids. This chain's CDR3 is CASSSPRAGGYTGELFF. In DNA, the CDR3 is TGTGCCAGCAGCTCCCCCCGAGCGGGGGGATACACCGGGGAGCTGTTTTTT. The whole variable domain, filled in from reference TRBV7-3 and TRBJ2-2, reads GAGVSQTPSNKVTEKGKYVELRCDPISGHTALYWYRQSLGQGPEFLIYFQGTGAADDSGLPNDRFFAVRPEGSVSTLKIQRTERGDSAVYLCASSSPRAGGYTGELFFGEGSRLTVL.

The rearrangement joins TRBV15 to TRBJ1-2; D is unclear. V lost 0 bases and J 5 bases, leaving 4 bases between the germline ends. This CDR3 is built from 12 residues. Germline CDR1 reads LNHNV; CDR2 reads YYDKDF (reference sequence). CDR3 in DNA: TGTGCCACCAGCAGAGAAGCGTATGGCTACACCTTC. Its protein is CATSREAYGYTF.

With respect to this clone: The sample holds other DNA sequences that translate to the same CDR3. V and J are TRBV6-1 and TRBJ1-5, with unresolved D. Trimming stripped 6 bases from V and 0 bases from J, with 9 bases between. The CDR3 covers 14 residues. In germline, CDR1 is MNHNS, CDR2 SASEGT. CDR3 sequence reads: CASRADYSNQPQHF. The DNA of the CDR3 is TGTGCCAGCAGGGCAGATTATAGCAATCAGCCCCAGCATTTT.

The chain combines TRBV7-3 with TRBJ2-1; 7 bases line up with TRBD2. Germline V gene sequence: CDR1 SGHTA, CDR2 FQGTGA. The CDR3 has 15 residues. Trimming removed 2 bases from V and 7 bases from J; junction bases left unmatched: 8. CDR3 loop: CASSLSRRGENEQFF. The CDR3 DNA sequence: TGTGCCAGCAGCTTATCTCGACGGGGGGAGAATGAGCAGTTCTTC.

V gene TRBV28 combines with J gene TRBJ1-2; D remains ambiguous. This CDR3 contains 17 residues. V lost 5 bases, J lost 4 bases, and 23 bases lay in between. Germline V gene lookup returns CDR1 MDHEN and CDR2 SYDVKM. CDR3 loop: CASSRVDLFSEVYGYTF. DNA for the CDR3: TGTGCCAGCAGTCGGGTTGATTTGTTTTCAGAGGTCTATGGCTACACCTTC.

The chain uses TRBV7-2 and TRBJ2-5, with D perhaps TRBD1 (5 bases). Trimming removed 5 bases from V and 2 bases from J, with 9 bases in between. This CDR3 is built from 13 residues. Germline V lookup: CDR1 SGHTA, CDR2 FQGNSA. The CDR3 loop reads CASSLQGQETQYF. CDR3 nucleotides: TGTGCCAGCAGCCTGCAGGGACAAGAGACCCAGTACTTC.

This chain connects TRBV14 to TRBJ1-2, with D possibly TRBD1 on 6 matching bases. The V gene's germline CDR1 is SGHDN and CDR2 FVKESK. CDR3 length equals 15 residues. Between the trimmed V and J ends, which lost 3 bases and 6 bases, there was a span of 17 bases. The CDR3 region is CASSQDFTGPHGYTF. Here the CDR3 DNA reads TGTGCCAGCAGCCAGGACTTCACAGGGCCACATGGCTACACCTTC.

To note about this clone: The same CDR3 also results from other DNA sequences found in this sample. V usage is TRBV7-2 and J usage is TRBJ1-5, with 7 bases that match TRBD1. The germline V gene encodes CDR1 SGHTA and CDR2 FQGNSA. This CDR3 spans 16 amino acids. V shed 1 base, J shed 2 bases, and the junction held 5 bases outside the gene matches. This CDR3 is CASSLVAGGRNQPQHF. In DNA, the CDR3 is TGTGCCAGCAGCTTAGTGGCAGGGGGACGCAATCAGCCCCAGCATTTT.

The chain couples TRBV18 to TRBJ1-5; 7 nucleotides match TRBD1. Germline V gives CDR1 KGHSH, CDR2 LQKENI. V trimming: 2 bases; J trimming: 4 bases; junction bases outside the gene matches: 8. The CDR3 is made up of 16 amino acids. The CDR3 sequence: CASSPETGNSNQPQHF. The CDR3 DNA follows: TGTGCCAGCTCACCAGAGACAGGGAATTCGAATCAGCCCCAGCATTTT.

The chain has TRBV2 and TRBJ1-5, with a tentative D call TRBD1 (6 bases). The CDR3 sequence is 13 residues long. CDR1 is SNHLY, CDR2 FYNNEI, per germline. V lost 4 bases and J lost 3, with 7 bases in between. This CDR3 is CASSAGANQPQHF. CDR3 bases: TGTGCCAGCAGTGCAGGGGCCAATCAGCCCCAGCATTTT.

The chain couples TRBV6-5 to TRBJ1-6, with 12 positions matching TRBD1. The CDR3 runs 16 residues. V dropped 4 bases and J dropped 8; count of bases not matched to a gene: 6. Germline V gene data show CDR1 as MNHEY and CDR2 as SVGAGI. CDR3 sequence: CASSSGQGARDSPLHF. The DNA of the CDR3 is TGTGCCAGCAGTTCGGGACAGGGGGCGAGGGATTCACCCCTCCACTTT.

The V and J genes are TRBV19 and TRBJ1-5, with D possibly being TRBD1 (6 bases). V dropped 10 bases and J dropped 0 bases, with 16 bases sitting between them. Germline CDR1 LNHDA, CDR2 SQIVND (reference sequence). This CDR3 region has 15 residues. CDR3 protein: CATLTTGFSNQPQHF. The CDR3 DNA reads TGTGCCACCTTAACCACAGGGTTTAGCAATCAGCCCCAGCATTTT.

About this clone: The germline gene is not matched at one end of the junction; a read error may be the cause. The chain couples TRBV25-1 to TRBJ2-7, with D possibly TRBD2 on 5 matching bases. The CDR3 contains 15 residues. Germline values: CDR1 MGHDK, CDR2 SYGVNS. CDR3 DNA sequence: TGTGCCAGCAGTCCCTCGTTAGGGAGAGGATACGAGCAGCACTTC. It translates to CASSPSLGRGYEQHF.

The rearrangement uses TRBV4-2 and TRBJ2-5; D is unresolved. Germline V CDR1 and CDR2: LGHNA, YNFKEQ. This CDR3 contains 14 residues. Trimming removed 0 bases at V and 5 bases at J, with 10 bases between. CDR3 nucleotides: TGTGCCAGCAGCCAAGATCAGCGAAGGGAGACCCAGTACTTC. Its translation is CASSQDQRRETQYF.

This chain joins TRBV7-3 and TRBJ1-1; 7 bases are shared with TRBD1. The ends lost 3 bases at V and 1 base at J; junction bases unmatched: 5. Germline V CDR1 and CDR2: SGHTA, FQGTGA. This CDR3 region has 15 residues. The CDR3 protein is CASSFEGARNTEAFF. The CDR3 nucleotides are TGTGCCAGCAGCTTTGAGGGGGCTCGGAACACTGAAGCTTTCTTT.

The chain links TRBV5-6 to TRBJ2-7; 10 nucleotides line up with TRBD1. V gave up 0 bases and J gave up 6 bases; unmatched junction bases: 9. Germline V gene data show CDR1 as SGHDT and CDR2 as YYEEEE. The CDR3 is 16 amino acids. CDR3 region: CASSLAAGTGVSEQYF. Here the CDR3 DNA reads TGTGCCAGCAGCTTGGCCGCCGGGACAGGGGTCAGCGAGCAGTACTTC. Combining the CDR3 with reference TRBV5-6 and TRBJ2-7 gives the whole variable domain DAGVTQSPTHLIKTRGQQVTLRCSPKSGHDTVSWYQQALGQGPQFIFQYYEEEERQRGNFPDRFSGHQFPNYSSELNVNALLLGDSALYLCASSLAAGTGVSEQYFGPGTRLTVT.

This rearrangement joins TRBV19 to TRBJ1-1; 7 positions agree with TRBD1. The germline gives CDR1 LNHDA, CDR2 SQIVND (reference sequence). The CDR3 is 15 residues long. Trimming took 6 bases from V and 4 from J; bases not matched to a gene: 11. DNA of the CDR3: TGTGCCAGTAGGACCCTTGGGACAGTAGGCACTGAAGCTTTCTTT. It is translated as CASRTLGTVGTEAFF.

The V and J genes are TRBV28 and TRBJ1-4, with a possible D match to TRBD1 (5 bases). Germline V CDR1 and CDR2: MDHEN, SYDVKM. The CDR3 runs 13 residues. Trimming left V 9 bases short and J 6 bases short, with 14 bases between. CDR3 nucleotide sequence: TGTGCCAGTTCGCAGGGACTCGATGAAAAACTGTTTTTT. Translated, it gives CASSQGLDEKLFF.

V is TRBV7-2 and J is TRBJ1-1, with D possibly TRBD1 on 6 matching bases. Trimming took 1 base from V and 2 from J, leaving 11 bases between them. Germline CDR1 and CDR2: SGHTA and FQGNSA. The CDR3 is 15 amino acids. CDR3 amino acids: CASSLVTGTNTEAFF. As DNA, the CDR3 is TGTGCCAGCAGCTTAGTAACAGGGACCAACACTGAAGCTTTCTTT.

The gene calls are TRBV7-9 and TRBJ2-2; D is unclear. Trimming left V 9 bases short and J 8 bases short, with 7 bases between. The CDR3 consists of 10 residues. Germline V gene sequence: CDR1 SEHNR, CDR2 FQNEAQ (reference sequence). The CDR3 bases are TGTGCCAGTCAAGCGGGGGAGCTGTTTTTT. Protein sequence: CASQAGELFF. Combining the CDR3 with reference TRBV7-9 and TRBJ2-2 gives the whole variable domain DTGVSQNPRHKITKRGQNVTFRCDPISEHNRLYWYRQTLGQGPEFLTYFQNEAQLEKSRLLSDRFSAERPKGSFSTLEIQRTEQGDSAMYLCASQAGELFFGEGSRLTVL.

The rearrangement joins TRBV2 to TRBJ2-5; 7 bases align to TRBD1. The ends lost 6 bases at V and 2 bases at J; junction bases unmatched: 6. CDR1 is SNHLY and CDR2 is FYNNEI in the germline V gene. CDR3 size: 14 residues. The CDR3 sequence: CASRPGTEQETQYF. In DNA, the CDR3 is TGTGCCAGCAGGCCCGGGACAGAACAAGAGACCCAGTACTTC.

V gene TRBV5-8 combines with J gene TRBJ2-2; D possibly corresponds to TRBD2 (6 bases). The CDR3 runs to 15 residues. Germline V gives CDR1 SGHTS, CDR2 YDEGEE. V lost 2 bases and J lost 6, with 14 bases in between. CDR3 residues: CASSLRRVYAGELFF. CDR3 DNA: TGTGCCAGCAGCTTAAGGAGGGTATACGCCGGGGAGCTGTTTTTT.

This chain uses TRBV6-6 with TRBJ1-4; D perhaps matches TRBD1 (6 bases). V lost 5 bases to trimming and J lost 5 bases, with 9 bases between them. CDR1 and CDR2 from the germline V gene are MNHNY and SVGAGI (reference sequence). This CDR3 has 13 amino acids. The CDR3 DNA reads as TGTGCCAGCAGTCGACAGGTGAATGAAAAACTGTTTTTT. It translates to CASSRQVNEKLFF.

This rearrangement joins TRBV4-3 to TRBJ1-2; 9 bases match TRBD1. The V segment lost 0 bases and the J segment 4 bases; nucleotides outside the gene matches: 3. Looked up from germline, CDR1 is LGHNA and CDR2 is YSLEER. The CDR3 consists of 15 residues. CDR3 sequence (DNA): TGCGCCAGCAGCCAAGATGCGGGACAGGGCTATGGCTACACCTTC. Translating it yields CASSQDAGQGYGYTF.

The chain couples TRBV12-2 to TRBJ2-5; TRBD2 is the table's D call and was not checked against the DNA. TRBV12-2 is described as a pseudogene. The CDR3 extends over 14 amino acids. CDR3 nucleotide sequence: TGTGCAAGTCGCTTAGGCGGGCCGAGGGAGACCCAGTACTTC. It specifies CASRLGGPRETQYF.

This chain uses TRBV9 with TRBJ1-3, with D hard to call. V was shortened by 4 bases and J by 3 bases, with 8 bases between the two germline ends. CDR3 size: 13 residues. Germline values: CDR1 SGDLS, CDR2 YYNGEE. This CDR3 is CASSLIDGNTIYF. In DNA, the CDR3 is TGTGCCAGCAGCCTAATAGATGGAAACACCATATATTTT.

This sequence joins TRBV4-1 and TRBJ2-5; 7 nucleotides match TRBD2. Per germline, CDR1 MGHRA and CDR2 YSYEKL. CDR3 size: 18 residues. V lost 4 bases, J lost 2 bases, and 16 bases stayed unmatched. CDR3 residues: CASSRGGGFGGAQETQYF. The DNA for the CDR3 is TGCGCCAGCAGCCGGGGGGGAGGGTTTGGCGGGGCACAAGAGACCCAGTACTTC.

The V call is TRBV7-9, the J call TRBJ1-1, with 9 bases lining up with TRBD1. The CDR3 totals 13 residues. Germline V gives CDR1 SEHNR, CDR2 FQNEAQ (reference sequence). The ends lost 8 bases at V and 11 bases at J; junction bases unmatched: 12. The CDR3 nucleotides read TGTGCCAGCGCCGACAGCGGACAGGGGACGGCTTTCTTT. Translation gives CASADSGQGTAFF.